The sequence of this T cell receptor beta chain was determined in a study of cytomegalovirus exposure and HLA in healthy donors. Study-wide findings and caveats: Excluded were some V segments that proved indistinguishable, including TRBV6-2 and TRBV6-3. A list of approximately 160 TCR beta chains associated with cytomegalovirus was given.

In regard to this clone: The antigen remains undetermined.

The PCR ran on 60 Vbeta and 13 Jbeta primers. Per the original data handling: An analysis that came later counted 80 million or so unique TCR beta chains, approximately 10 million shared. Libraries were prepared by immunoSEQ multiplex PCR; TCRdb keeps only in-frame clonotypes and omits some of them. V and J calls and clone size are those listed in that table; D and trimming were worked out from the DNA. This table holds over 110,000 clones, 78% found once. This CDR3 comprises 15 residues. The V gene lost 5 bases and the J gene lost 0 bases, with 14 bases spanning the gap. CDR1 is MNHEY, CDR2 SMNVEV, per germline (reference sequence).

Source material: PBMCs. The source is a female donor in good health and CMV-seronegative. The rearrangement joins TRBV27 to TRBJ2-7, with TRBD2 as a possible D gene (6 bases). The CDR3 protein is CASSPSGGPSYEQYF. CDR3 nucleotides: TGTGCCAGCAGTCCCTCCGGGGGTCCCTCCTACGAGCAGTACTTC.